Below, 22 T cell receptor beta chains from the same sample are listed, as sequenced in a study of T-cell memory formation after mild COVID-19. TCRdb analysed the 5' RACE reads with MiXCR anew, one entry per CDR3 protein. Of under 700,000 distinct CDR3 sequences detected, roughly 22% appear once; the ten largest clones hold around an eighth. Sequenced material: PBMCs or a T cell subset sorted from them (not recorded which). These TCRs come from an adult woman who had mild COVID-19 (a few samples of this study predate the infection). Cell type and time point are not known.

The genes are TRBV30 and TRBJ1-3; no clear D gene. Trimming removed 5 bases at V and 4 bases at J, with 3 bases between. The germline V gene encodes CDR1 GTSNPN and CDR2 SVGIG (reference sequence). The CDR3 consists of 10 residues. The CDR3 loop reads CAWEGNTIYF. In nucleotides, the CDR3 is TGTGCCTGGGAAGGAAACACCATATATTTT.

This clonotype has more than one count but fewer than ten. This chain's CDR3 is CASSYLGTQYF. The CDR3 DNA is TGTGCCAGCAGTTACTTGGGTACCCAGTACTTC. This chain joins TRBV6-5 and TRBJ2-5; D unresolved. The CDR3 is made up of 11 amino acids. The germline V gene encodes CDR1 MNHEY and CDR2 SVGAGI. V was shortened by 1 base and J by 8 bases, with 5 bases between the two germline ends.

This clonotype was detected only a few times. This chain joins TRBV20-1 and TRBJ2-1; no firm D call. CDR1 is DFQATT, CDR2 SNEGSKA, per germline (reference sequence). The length of the CDR3 is 14 residues. Trimming took 0 bases from V and 9 from J, leaving 15 bases between them. CDR3 protein: CSARDVALRGEQFF. CDR3 coding DNA: TGCAGTGCTAGAGATGTGGCCCTCCGCGGTGAGCAGTTCTTC.

The chain combines TRBV9 with TRBJ1-1; D remains unclear. Trimming shortened V by 4 bases and J by 4 bases, and 11 bases separated the two germline ends. The CDR3 is 13 residues long. The germline gives CDR1 SGDLS, CDR2 YYNGEE. CDR3 nucleotide sequence: TGTGCCAGCAGCCCTCGTTTGAGCACTGAAGCTTTCTTT. Translated, it gives CASSPRLSTEAFF. The complete variable domain, with remaining parts taken from reference TRBV9 and TRBJ1-1, reads DSGVTQTPKHLITATGQRVTLRCSPRSGDLSVYWYQQSLDQGLQFLIQYYNGEERAKGNILERFSAQQFPDLHSELNLSSLELGDSALYFCASSPRLSTEAFFGQGTRLTVV.

This clonotype has more than one count but fewer than ten. The CDR3 reads CASSRTADSYNEQFF. The DNA for the CDR3 is TGTGCCAGCAGCCGGACTGCCGATTCCTACAATGAGCAGTTCTTC. This chain links TRBV7-6 with TRBJ2-1, with D possibly matching TRBD2 (5 bases). Trimming removed 5 bases from V and 1 base from J, with 12 bases in between. The germline V gene encodes CDR1 SGHVS and CDR2 FNYEAQ. The CDR3 is 15 residues long.

This sequence joins TRBV5-1 and TRBJ2-5, with 8 bases that match TRBD2. The CDR3 consists of 13 residues. The V gene's germline CDR1 is SGHRS and CDR2 YFSETQ. J lost 2 bases, V lost 4 bases, and 1 base had no gene match. As DNA, the CDR3 is TGCGCCAGCAGCACTAGCGGTCAAGAGACCCAGTACTTC. Protein sequence: CASSTSGQETQYF.

This clonotype was detected only a few times. The rearrangement joins TRBV7-8 to TRBJ2-7, with a tentative D call TRBD2 (5 bases). The CDR3 runs 12 residues. Trimming took off 6 bases at V and 5 bases at J, with 11 bases between the two ends. Germline CDR1 and CDR2: SGHVS and FQNEAQ. The CDR3 coding sequence is TGTGCCAGCAGGGGGAGAGGCCACGAGCAGTACTTC. Translation gives CASRGRGHEQYF.

This clonotype was observed a handful of times. This chain links TRBV20-1 with TRBJ1-1; D gene unclear. CDR1 and CDR2 (germline): DFQATT, SNEGSKA (reference sequence). The germline V and J ends were trimmed by 0 bases and 1 base, with 9 bases remaining between them. The CDR3 covers 14 residues. CDR3 amino acids: CSAREPGSNTEAFF. The CDR3, as DNA: TGCAGTGCTAGAGAGCCGGGGTCGAACACTGAAGCTTTCTTT.

The rearrangement joins TRBV4-1 to TRBJ2-5; tentatively, D is TRBD1 or TRBD2 (5 bases each). Between the trimmed V and J ends, which lost 1 base and 2 bases, there was a span of 14 bases. The CDR3 is 16 residues long. Germline V lookup: CDR1 MGHRA, CDR2 YSYEKL. This CDR3 is CASSQGGRTEQETQYF. The CDR3 region has the DNA TGCGCCAGCAGCCAAGGGGGACGGACGGAACAAGAGACCCAGTACTTC.

The rearrangement uses TRBV20-1 and TRBJ1-5, with D possibly TRBD1 on 6 matching bases. Germline V lookup: CDR1 DFQATT, CDR2 SNEGSKA (reference sequence). Between the trimmed V and J ends, which lost 3 bases and 7 bases, there was a span of 19 bases. The CDR3 runs 15 residues. CDR3 bases: TGCAGTGCTAGTTCAGCCAGGGGTGCTTGGCAGCCCCAGCATTTT. Its translation: CSASSARGAWQPQHF.

The V call is TRBV27, the J call TRBJ2-1; 7 bases fit TRBD2. The V gene end was trimmed by 8 bases and the J gene end by 1 base; junction bases not matched to a gene: 14. The length of the CDR3 is 17 residues. Looked up from germline, CDR1 is MNHEY and CDR2 is SMNVEV (reference sequence). The chain's CDR3 is CASEPMGGSTSYNEQFF. CDR3 in DNA: TGTGCCAGCGAGCCTATGGGGGGGTCAACTTCCTACAATGAGCAGTTCTTC.

In its sample, this clonotype was seen many times. In nucleotides, the CDR3 is TGTGCCAGCAGCCTCCGGGACGGGTCCTACGAGCAGTACTTC. Translating gives CASSLRDGSYEQYF. The chain uses TRBV6-2 or TRBV6-3 and TRBJ2-7, with D perhaps assigned TRBD1 or TRBD2 (5 bases each). Germline CDR1 reads MNHEY; CDR2 reads SVGEGT. V was clipped by 6 bases and J by 1 base, with 13 bases between them. The CDR3 loop spans 14 amino acids.

V gene TRBV24-1 combines with J gene TRBJ2-2, with D perhaps TRBD2 (5 bases). Germline V CDR1 and CDR2: KGHDR, SFDVKD. V lost 5 bases, J lost 7 bases, and 22 bases lay in between. CDR3 size: 17 residues. The CDR3: CATSAGPGKRFGGELFF. The CDR3 DNA reads TGTGCCACCAGTGCGGGTCCGGGAAAACGCTTTGGCGGGGAGCTGTTTTTT.

This clonotype has a count of ten or more. The rearrangement links TRBV5-1 to TRBJ1-1; D remains ambiguous. In germline, CDR1 is SGHRS, CDR2 YFSETQ. The CDR3 runs 14 residues. V lost 0 bases and J 2 bases, leaving 8 bases between the germline ends. CDR3 sequence: CASSLGAANTEAFF. CDR3 coding DNA: TGCGCCAGCAGCTTGGGTGCAGCCAACACTGAAGCTTTCTTT.

The CDR3 nucleotides are TGTGCCAGCTCACCAAAGGTCGGGGAGTCTTCACCCCTCCACTTT. Protein: CASSPKVGESSPLHF. The chain joins TRBV18 to TRBJ1-6; D unresolved. The CDR3 has 15 residues. The ends were cut back, 2 bases at V and 9 bases at J, with 14 bases in the middle. Germline lookup yields CDR1 KGHSH and CDR2 LQKENI.

The V gene is TRBV6-2 or TRBV6-3, the J gene TRBJ2-3, with D maybe TRBD2 (6 bases). This CDR3 comprises 18 residues. Germline CDR1 reads MNHEY; CDR2 reads SVGEGT. The V end was cut by 0 bases, the J end by 4 bases, with 20 bases between. The DNA for the CDR3 is TGTGCCAGCAGTTACTCGACCGGCGGGGCCCGGCTCTCAGATACGCAGTATTTT. It translates to CASSYSTGGARLSDTQYF.

This clonotype was recorded a few times. The chain combines TRBV12-3 or TRBV12-4 with TRBJ1-5; TRBD1 is a possible D gene (5 bases). The CDR3 sequence is 14 residues long. V lost 5 bases to trimming and J lost 1 base, with 9 bases between them. Written as DNA, the CDR3 is TGTGCCAGCAGTCAGACAGTGAGCAATCAGCCCCAGCATTTT. This translates into CASSQTVSNQPQHF.

Points on this clonotype: One base away lies a much larger clone, so this may be a sequencing read error. This chain joins TRBV7-2 and TRBJ2-5; 11 nucleotides line up with TRBD1. The CDR3 runs 11 residues. CDR1 and CDR2 from the germline V gene are SGHTA and FQGNSA. CDR3 DNA: TGTGCCAGCAGCCCAGGACAGGGGGCACACTTC. The encoded protein is CASSPGQGAHF.

In this sample, this clonotype turned up many times. The gene calls are TRBV12-3 or TRBV12-4 and TRBJ2-3; D unclear. The CDR3 sequence is 13 residues long. V was shortened by 3 bases and J by 4 bases, with 8 bases between the two germline ends. The CDR3 is CASSLIRADTQYF. The CDR3 coding sequence is TGTGCCAGCAGTTTGATTAGGGCAGATACGCAGTATTTT.

The chain joins TRBV7-3 to TRBJ2-5; D unresolved. The germline V and J ends were trimmed by 5 bases and 4 bases, with 11 bases remaining between them. Germline CDR1 is SGHTA and CDR2 is FQGTGA. The CDR3 is 13 amino acids. CDR3: CASSRLGSETQYF. Here the CDR3 DNA reads TGTGCCAGCAGCCGGCTGGGGTCAGAGACCCAGTACTTC.

In its sample, this clonotype was seen many times. The V and J genes are TRBV5-1 and TRBJ2-7; D gene ambiguous. Deletions cut 0 bases from V and 1 base from J, with 8 bases between. CDR1 and CDR2 (germline): SGHRS, YFSETQ. This CDR3 is 14 amino acids long. CDR3 protein: CASSLVRSSYEQYF. The CDR3 region has the DNA TGCGCCAGCAGCTTGGTCCGGTCTTCCTACGAGCAGTACTTC.

The V and J genes are TRBV12-3 or TRBV12-4 and TRBJ2-3; perhaps TRBD2 as D (5 bases). The CDR3 covers 16 residues. V shed 6 bases and J shed 0 bases, with 16 bases lying between them. CDR3 residues: CASSPRVLTSTDTQYF. In DNA, the CDR3 is TGTGCCAGCAGCCCGAGGGTCCTAACTAGCACAGATACGCAGTATTTT.